This T cell receptor beta chain emerged from a study of T cell repertoires in cytomegalovirus infection. At the level of the study: Used in the study were CMV epitopes, some recently identified and HLA-C-restricted, others well-studied and HLA-B-restricted. Evidence of both CMV infection and a matching HLA type came from public TCR beta signatures.

Per the germline V gene, CDR1 is PRHDT and CDR2 is FYEKMQ (reference sequence). The CDR3 covers 16 residues. Trimming took off 3 bases at V and 4 bases at J, with 18 bases between the two ends. TCRdb ran MiXCR on the reads and lists one entry per CDR3 protein. The sample consists of more than 110,000 distinct CDR3 sequences, more than 30% of them appearing once. On this clonotype: The antigen remains undetermined.

Whole-study results and caveats: HLA-C-restricted CMV-specific TCR beta clonotypes prevailed in the ex vivo response. The cumulative frequency of public TCR beta families distinguished individuals who carried CMV together with the relevant HLA.

The source is a human donor in good health (CMV status not recorded). Some clones in this sample may be carry-over from other donors' samples. The sequencing here drew on CD8+ T cells from cultured PBMCs, taken from culture after CMV antigen stimulation. The rearrangement uses TRBV13 and TRBJ1-1, with D unresolved. Here the CDR3 reads CASSFGVFTGSTEAFF. The DNA for the CDR3 is TGTGCCAGCAGCTTCGGGGTCTTCACTGGGAGCACTGAAGCTTTCTTT.